These T cell receptor beta chains were read from a single sample in a study of blood T cell repertoires in COVID-19. Data came from immunoSEQ multiplex PCR; TCRdb stores just in-frame clones and leaves some out. This repertoire shows around 250,000 clones, approximately 84% found once; its top ten account for approximately 15%. Sequences were obtained from PBMCs or T cells enriched from blood (not recorded which). The receptors here all came from a man aged 35 to 55 who had recovered from COVID-19. CDR3s include the opening cysteine and the closing phenylalanine or tryptophan. D genes are given only for firm matches. Size values are once, few and many counts, or a class for expanded clones, and some rows have none.

V: TRBV28
size: -
D: TRBD1
J: TRBJ1-2
DNA: TGTGCCAGCAGCCCTTGGGGGAACAGGGGCAATGGCTACACCTTC
CDR3: CASSPWGNRGNGYTF

V: TRBV2
size: -
D: -
J: TRBJ1-6
DNA: TGTGCCAGCAGTGAAATTGGCCCAGGGACAAATTCACCCCTCCACTTT
CDR3: CASSEIGPGTNSPLHF

V: TRBV18
size: -
D: TRBD2
J: TRBJ2-7
DNA: TGTGCCAGCTCCCGACTAGCGGGGATGGATGAGCAGTACTTC
CDR3: CASSRLAGMDEQYF

V: TRBV30
size: -
D: -
J: TRBJ1-5
DNA: TGTGCCTGGAGTTGGACAAACAATCAGCCCCAGCATTTT
CDR3: CAWSWTNNQPQHF

V: TRBV5-5
size: -
D: TRBD1
J: TRBJ2-7
DNA: TGTGCCAGCAGCACAACAGGGGGCTCGGCCTACGAGCAGTACTTC
CDR3: CASSTTGGSAYEQYF

V: TRBV9
size: -
D: TRBD2
J: TRBJ2-3
DNA: TGTGCCAGCAGCCCACCCAGCGGGGGCACAGATACGCAGTATTTT
CDR3: CASSPPSGGTDTQYF

V: TRBV7-2
size: few
D: TRBD2
J: TRBJ2-5
DNA: TGTGCCAGCAGCTTAAGGTCCAGCGGGGGAGGAGAGACCCAGTACTTC
CDR3: CASSLRSSGGGETQYF

V: TRBV15
size: -
D: -
J: TRBJ1-2
DNA: TGTGCCACCAGCAGGATCTCCGGGGGCTACACCTTC
CDR3: CATSRISGGYTF

V: TRBV5-6
size: -
D: TRBD2
J: TRBJ2-2
DNA: TGTGCCAGCAGCCGGGGACTAAACACCGGGGAGCTGTTTTTT
CDR3: CASSRGLNTGELFF

V: TRBV5-4
size: once
D: -
J: TRBJ2-1
DNA: TGTGCCAGCAGCTTGGTAGAGTCCAGAGGGCAGTTCTTC
CDR3: CASSLVESRGQFF

V: TRBV28
size: -
D: TRBD1
J: TRBJ1-5
DNA: TGTGCCAGCAGTCCAAGGACAGGGGGCGAACAGCCCCAGCATTTT
CDR3: CASSPRTGGEQPQHF

V: TRBV19
size: -
D: -
J: TRBJ1-5
DNA: TGTGCCAGTAGTAACTGGGGGGGTGCACAGCCCCAGCATTTT
CDR3: CASSNWGGAQPQHF

V: TRBV9
size: -
D: TRBD1
J: TRBJ2-1
DNA: TGTGCCAGCAGCGTAGGAGGGGGACAGTCATACAATGAGCAGTTCTTC
CDR3: CASSVGGGQSYNEQFF

V: TRBV21-1
size: -
D: -
J: TRBJ1-2
DNA: TGTGCCAGCAGCAAAAAGAAGGGGGACAGTTTGCGCGGTCACTATGGCTACACCTTC
CDR3: CASSKKKGDSLRGHYGYTF

V: TRBV28
size: -
D: TRBD1
J: TRBJ1-1
DNA: TGTGCCAGCAGTCCCGGGACAGGGGCGAGCACTGAAGCTTTCTTT
CDR3: CASSPGTGASTEAFF

V: TRBV5-1
size: -
D: -
J: TRBJ1-5
DNA: TGCGCCAGCAGCTTGCCCAGGGGATGGAGCAATCAGCCCCAGCATTTT
CDR3: CASSLPRGWSNQPQHF

V: TRBV27
size: -
D: TRBD2
J: TRBJ2-7
DNA: TGTGCCAGCAGGGGTCTAGCGGGGGGTTTCGAGCAGTACTTC
CDR3: CASRGLAGGFEQYF

V: TRBV12-3/TRBV12-4
size: -
D: -
J: TRBJ1-2
DNA: TGTGCCAGCAGTTCCGGGACTCACTATGGCTACACCTTC
CDR3: CASSSGTHYGYTF

V: TRBV10-1
size: -
D: TRBD2
J: TRBJ2-1
DNA: TGCGCCAGCAGTGAGTCACTAGCGGGAGGGGTCAATGAGCAGTTCTTC
CDR3: CASSESLAGGVNEQFF

V: TRBV4-1
size: -
D: -
J: TRBJ2-3
DNA: TGCGCCAGCAGCCCCCCTCCCGCTCCGCTAGCAGATACGCAGTATTTT
CDR3: CASSPPPAPLADTQYF

V: TRBV5-1
size: -
D: -
J: TRBJ1-1
DNA: TGCGCCAGCAGCTTTGGATCCCAAACGGGGAACACTGAAGCTTTCTTT
CDR3: CASSFGSQTGNTEAFF

V: TRBV6-5
size: once
D: -
J: TRBJ1-6
DNA: TGTGCCAGCAGTTACTCGATGGTCGCCGGGAATTCACCCCTCCACTTT
CDR3: CASSYSMVAGNSPLHF

V: TRBV7-6
size: -
D: -
J: TRBJ1-6
DNA: TGTGCCAGCAGGGAACAGCATTATAATTCACCCCTCCACTTT
CDR3: CASREQHYNSPLHF

V: TRBV13
size: -
D: TRBD2
J: TRBJ2-1
DNA: TGTGCCAGCAGCCTAGGGACTAGCGGGGGGGCCGGGCAGTTCTTC
CDR3: CASSLGTSGGAGQFF

V: TRBV5-4
size: -
D: TRBD1
J: TRBJ2-1
DNA: TGTGCCAGCGCAGCTAGGACAGGGGGGTACAATGAGCAGTTCTTC
CDR3: CASAARTGGYNEQFF

V: TRBV19
size: -
D: -
J: TRBJ1-3
DNA: TGTGCCAGTAGCGCGGAGGGAAACACCATATATTTT
CDR3: CASSAEGNTIYF

V: TRBV19
size: few
D: TRBD1
J: TRBJ2-7
DNA: TGTGCCAGTTCCGACTCGGGCAACCCCGGGACAGACTACGAGCAGTACTTC
CDR3: CASSDSGNPGTDYEQYF

V: TRBV2
size: -
D: TRBD2
J: TRBJ2-1
DNA: TGTGCCAGCAGTCCACTAGCGGGATCCGAATTTGAGCAGTTCTTC
CDR3: CASSPLAGSEFEQFF

V: TRBV9
size: -
D: TRBD1
J: TRBJ1-5
DNA: TGTGCCAGCAGCGCCGGGACAGTGGAGGGTCAGCCCCAGCATTTT
CDR3: CASSAGTVEGQPQHF

V: TRBV6-1
size: -
D: TRBD1
J: TRBJ1-6
DNA: TGTGCCAGCAGTGAAAAAAGAGGGGGCGGATCACCCCTCCACTTT
CDR3: CASSEKRGGGSPLHF

V: TRBV6-1
size: -
D: -
J: TRBJ1-5
DNA: TGTGCCAGCAGTGCACCCCTACAGGGTATGGATCAGCCCCAGCATTTT
CDR3: CASSAPLQGMDQPQHF

V: TRBV5-1
size: -
D: TRBD2
J: TRBJ2-3
DNA: TGCGCCAGCAGCTTGGCAAGACTAGCCAGCACAGATACGCAGTATTTT
CDR3: CASSLARLASTDTQYF

V: TRBV15
size: many
D: TRBD1
J: TRBJ1-1
DNA: TGTGCCACCAGCACCCGGACAGGGGCAATGAACACTGAAGCTTTCTTT
CDR3: CATSTRTGAMNTEAFF

V: TRBV3-1/TRBV3-2
size: few
D: -
J: TRBJ1-5
DNA: TGTGCCAGCAGCCAAGGGCAGATTAATCAGCCCCAGCATTTT
CDR3: CASSQGQINQPQHF

V: TRBV6-5
size: -
D: TRBD2
J: TRBJ2-7
DNA: TGTGCCAGCAGAGGGACTAGCGGGAGCCACGAGCAGTACTTC
CDR3: CASRGTSGSHEQYF

V: TRBV28
size: -
D: -
J: TRBJ1-2
DNA: TGTGCCAGCAGTTCATCGACACCGAACTATGGCTACACCTTC
CDR3: CASSSSTPNYGYTF

V: TRBV7-2
size: once
D: TRBD2
J: TRBJ2-1
DNA: TGTGCCAGCAGCTTAGGCCCGCAGCGGGGGGGCCAAAATGAGCAGTTCTTC
CDR3: CASSLGPQRGGQNEQFF

V: TRBV28
size: -
D: TRBD1
J: TRBJ1-1
DNA: TGTGCCAGCAGTGACCGGGACAGGGCATTGAAAACTGAAGCTTTCTTT
CDR3: CASSDRDRALKTEAFF

V: TRBV4-1
size: -
D: TRBD1
J: TRBJ1-2
DNA: TGCGCCAGCAGCCTACCGGGACAGGGTCCCTATGGCTACACCTTC
CDR3: CASSLPGQGPYGYTF

V: TRBV7-9
size: -
D: -
J: TRBJ2-5
DNA: TGTGCCAGCAGCCTAAGACTGGACCAAGAGACCCAGTACTTC
CDR3: CASSLRLDQETQYF

V: TRBV28
size: few
D: TRBD1
J: TRBJ1-2
DNA: TGTGCCAGCAGTCCAGGGGGCTTATACTATGGCTACACCTTC
CDR3: CASSPGGLYYGYTF

V: TRBV5-1
size: -
D: -
J: TRBJ2-5
DNA: TGCGCCAGCAGCTTGGGTGGCAGGGTGGAGGAGACCCAGTACTTC
CDR3: CASSLGGRVEETQYF

V: TRBV18
size: -
D: -
J: TRBJ1-2
DNA: TGTGCCAGCTCGCACCCGGGGGTTTGGGGCTACACCTTC
CDR3: CASSHPGVWGYTF

V: TRBV24-1
size: few
D: -
J: TRBJ1-5
DNA: TGTGCCACCGGGGCCGGTGGCAATCAGCCCCAGCATTTT
CDR3: CATGAGGNQPQHF

V: TRBV6-1
size: -
D: -
J: TRBJ2-2
DNA: TGTGCCAGCAGTGAACTACTGACAGCGATGAACACCGGGGAGCTGTTTTTT
CDR3: CASSELLTAMNTGELFF

V: TRBV6-5
size: -
D: -
J: TRBJ1-1
DNA: TGTGCCAGCAGTTCACGACAGACGAACACTGAAGCTTTCTTT
CDR3: CASSSRQTNTEAFF

V: TRBV4-2
size: -
D: -
J: TRBJ1-3
DNA: TGTGCCAGCAGCCAAGATTTGACAGAGGGAAACACCATATATTTT
CDR3: CASSQDLTEGNTIYF